Shown below are 6 T cell receptor beta chains from a single sample sequenced in a study of CD8+ T cells in alopecia areata. TCR sequencing used cDNA made by reverse transcription of extracted RNA. Here immunoSEQ multiplex PCR was the method, and the copy in TCRdb shows in-frame clones only, minus some. This sample has around 140,000 clones, with about 46% found just once. The sample in question was CD8+ T cells sorted from blood, obtained at week 0. Source of these receptors: a human donor with alopecia areata.

The chain carries TRBV30 and TRBJ1-1; D uncertain. The CDR3 sequence is 13 residues long. The germline V gene has CDR1 GTSNPN and CDR2 SVGIG (reference sequence). V gave up 1 base and J gave up 4 bases, with 10 bases separating them. Here the CDR3 reads CAWSDEGGTEAFF. Written as DNA, the CDR3 is TGTGCCTGGAGTGACGAGGGAGGCACTGAAGCTTTCTTT.

The chain joins TRBV27 to TRBJ2-3; maybe TRBD1 (5 bases). Trimming took 5 bases from V and 0 from J, leaving 6 bases between them. This CDR3 is built from 13 residues. Germline assignment: CDR1 MNHEY and CDR2 SMNVEV (reference sequence). This CDR3 reads CASSHRSTDTQYF. The CDR3 DNA is TGTGCCAGCAGTCACAGGAGCACAGATACGCAGTATTTT.

A few counts support this clone. The V call is TRBV2, the J call TRBJ1-2, with D possibly being TRBD1 (5 bases). Germline CDR1 is SNHLY and CDR2 is FYNNEI. The CDR3 is 13 amino acids. Written as DNA, the CDR3 is TGTGCAGTCCCGGGACGGCCTAACTATGGCTACACCTTC. It codes for CAVPGRPNYGYTF.

This clone was seen a handful of times. The chain has TRBV10-3 and TRBJ2-1; D is unresolved. The CDR3 loop spans 15 amino acids. V was shortened by 3 bases and J by 8 bases, with 17 bases between the two germline ends. Germline lookup yields CDR1 ENHRY and CDR2 SYGVKD. CDR3 bases: TGTGCCATCAGTGAACACGGTGCGCCCGAAGATGAGCAGTTCTTC. It specifies CAISEHGAPEDEQFF.

This clone was counted only a few times. The V call is TRBV9, the J call TRBJ2-7, with 7 bases lining up with TRBD1. J gave up 6 bases and V 3 bases, and 9 bases lay outside the gene matches. Germline loops: CDR1 SGDLS, CDR2 YYNGEE. The CDR3 consists of 14 residues. The CDR3 protein is CASSAGTDVFEQYF. The CDR3 bases are TGTGCCAGCAGCGCTGGGACAGATGTCTTCGAGCAGTACTTC.

V usage is TRBV4-3 and J usage is TRBJ1-2, with 7 bases that match TRBD1. CDR3 length equals 14 residues. Trimming at V came to 3 bases and at J to 8 bases, leaving 9 bases not matched to a gene. The germline V gene encodes CDR1 LGHNA and CDR2 YSLEER. The CDR3: CASSQPGTVGGYTF. The CDR3 region has the DNA TGCGCCAGCAGCCAGCCCGGGACAGTAGGAGGCTACACCTTC.